Here is one TCR beta chain with its context. As yet, its antigen is unknown. This specimen comes from a study of graft-versus-host responses after intestinal transplantation. General study points: Marrow from the recipient contained GvH clones, some of which had appeared first in ileum or blood.

The ends were cut back, 3 bases at V and 2 bases at J, with 17 bases in the middle. The CDR3 has 16 residues. Germline values: CDR1 SGHNT, CDR2 YYREEE (reference sequence). TCRdb's copy holds only in-frame clones and misses some; the assay was immunoSEQ multiplex PCR. The sample holds some 97,000 clones, over 75% seen once. The genes are TRBV5-4 and TRBJ1-1; D not certain. The sequence derives from a human donor who was the organ donor for an intestinal transplant. The sequencing used unstimulated CD4+ T cells sorted from spleen or lymph node cells, collected before transplant. This CDR3 reads CASSSKKQLTNTEAFF. The CDR3 DNA reads TGTGCCAGCAGCTCAAAAAAACAGCTAACTAACACTGAAGCTTTCTTT.